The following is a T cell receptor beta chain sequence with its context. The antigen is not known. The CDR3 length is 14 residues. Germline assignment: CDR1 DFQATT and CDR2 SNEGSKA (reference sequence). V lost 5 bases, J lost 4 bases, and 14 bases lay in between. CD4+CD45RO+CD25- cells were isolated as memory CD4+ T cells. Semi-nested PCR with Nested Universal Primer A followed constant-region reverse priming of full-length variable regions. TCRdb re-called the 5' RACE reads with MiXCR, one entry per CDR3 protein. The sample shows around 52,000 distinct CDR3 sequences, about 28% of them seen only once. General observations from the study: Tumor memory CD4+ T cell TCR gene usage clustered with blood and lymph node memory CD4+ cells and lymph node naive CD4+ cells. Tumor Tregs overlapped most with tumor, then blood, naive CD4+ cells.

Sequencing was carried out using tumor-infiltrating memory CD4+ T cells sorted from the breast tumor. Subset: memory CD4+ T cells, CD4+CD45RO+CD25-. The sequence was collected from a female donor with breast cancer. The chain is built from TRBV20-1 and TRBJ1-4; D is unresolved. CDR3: CSAPPPGFNEKLFF. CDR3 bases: TGCAGTGCTCCGCCGCCCGGTTTTAATGAAAAACTGTTTTTT.